This T cell receptor (beta chain) came from a study of blood T cell repertoires in COVID-19. Overall study: The cDNA or gDNA used as material had been derived from T cells, B-cell-depleted T cells, or PBMCs.

The ends were cut back, 3 bases at V and 8 bases at J, with 16 bases in the middle. Germline assignment: CDR1 KGHSH and CDR2 LQKENI. This CDR3 is built from 14 residues. As originally analysed: Nucleated cell counts were estimated from reference gene primer amplification. The table came from immunoSEQ multiplex PCR; TCRdb's copy has only in-frame clones and leaves some out. Clone size and V and J calls were adopted from that table, with D and trimming inferred from the DNA. This sample has 200,000 to 250,000 clones; 80% occur once, and the top ten carry roughly 12%. The chain couples TRBV18 to TRBJ1-2; tentative D call: TRBD1 (5 bases). The sequence came from a human donor in a cohort sampled during active COVID-19. Sequenced sample: peripheral blood. CDR3 loop: CASSPWGEGEGYTF. CDR3 nucleotides: TGTGCCAGCTCACCTTGGGGGGAAGGTGAGGGCTACACCTTC.